The 26 T cell receptor beta chains given below trace back to one sample, sequenced in a study of T cell responses to AZD1222 COVID-19 vaccine. Clones were sequenced by immunoSEQ multiplex PCR, and TCRdb holds only the in-frame ones, with some missing. The table records 90,000 to 120,000 clones, 70% to 90% of them present only once. Sequenced material: peripheral blood, taken 28 days after the second AZD1222 dose. All receptors come from an adult who received the AZD1222 COVID-19 vaccine.

The J gene is TRBJ2-7, the V gene TRBV6-5; a weak D match, TRBD1 (6 bases). Trimming took 8 bases from V and 0 from J, leaving 14 bases between them. CDR1 is MNHEY and CDR2 is SVGAGI in the germline V gene. The CDR3 loop spans 14 amino acids. CDR3 DNA: TGTGCCAGCTCTTGGGGGCTAAGCTCCTACGAGCAGTACTTC. Its protein product is CASSWGLSSYEQYF.

This chain links TRBV6-5 with TRBJ1-1; the D gene is possibly TRBD1 (6 bases). CDR3 size: 13 residues. Germline V gives CDR1 MNHEY, CDR2 SVGAGI. For the CDR3, the DNA is TGTGCTGTTACAGGGTCGATTGGCACTGAAGCTTTCTTT. Translating it yields CAVTGSIGTEAFF.

V usage is TRBV29-1 and J usage is TRBJ1-5, with a tentative D call TRBD1 (6 bases). V was clipped by 6 bases and J by 5 bases, with 14 bases between them. The CDR3 covers 13 residues. Germline CDR1 is SQVTM and CDR2 is ANQGSEA. CDR3 DNA sequence: TGCAGCGTACAAGGGGGGTCGGATCAGCCCCAGCATTTT. Encoded protein: CSVQGGSDQPQHF.

This chain joins TRBV19 and TRBJ1-1, with 8 nucleotides matching TRBD1. The CDR3 has 16 amino acids. Germline trimming cut 3 bases from V and 0 bases from J; bases unmatched to any gene: 6. CDR1 and CDR2 from the germline V gene are LNHDA and SQIVND (reference sequence). DNA of the CDR3: TGTGCCAGTAGTATCCAGACAGGGGCCATGAACACTGAAGCTTTCTTT. Protein product: CASSIQTGAMNTEAFF.

The rearrangement joins TRBV6-4 to TRBJ1-6, with D maybe TRBD1 (6 bases). The CDR3 covers 15 residues. V was pared by 6 bases and J by 7 bases, with 16 bases between. Germline CDR1 reads MRHNA; CDR2 reads SNTAGT. In nucleotides, the CDR3 is TGTGCCAGCAGACCTTCGGCAGGGGAAAATTCACCCCTCCACTTT. Translation gives CASRPSAGENSPLHF.

The gene calls are TRBV28 and TRBJ2-7; either TRBD1 or TRBD2 may supply D (7 bases each). This CDR3 region has 14 residues. Trimming cost V 6 bases and J 2 bases, with 14 bases left between them. The germline V gene has CDR1 MDHEN and CDR2 SYDVKM. In DNA, the CDR3 is TGTGCCAGCAGGCCAGGGGGGGTTGCCTACGAGCAGTACTTC. It translates to CASRPGGVAYEQYF.

The V gene is TRBV6-5, the J gene TRBJ2-7; 7 bases match TRBD2. Unmatched junction bases numbered 8, after V lost 6 bases and J lost 0 bases. The CDR3 runs to 15 residues. CDR1 MNHEY and CDR2 SVGAGI come from the germline V gene. CDR3 amino acids: CASRIKAGSSYEQYF. The CDR3 region has the DNA TGTGCCAGCAGAATAAAAGCGGGGAGCTCCTACGAGCAGTACTTC.

The chain employs TRBV7-9 and TRBJ2-2; tentative D call: TRBD1 (5 bases). The V end was cut by 1 base, the J end by 3 bases, with 12 bases between. Germline V CDR1 and CDR2: SEHNR, FQNEAQ (reference sequence). The CDR3 has 16 amino acids. In nucleotides, the CDR3 is TGTGCCAGCAGCTTAGGCCAGGGAACTTACACCGGGGAGCTGTTTTTT. This translates into CASSLGQGTYTGELFF. Full variable domain (outside the CDR3, taken from reference TRBV7-9 and TRBJ2-2): DTGVSQNPRHKITKRGQNVTFRCDPISEHNRLYWYRQTLGQGPEFLTYFQNEAQLEKSRLLSDRFSAERPKGSFSTLEIQRTEQGDSAMYLCASSLGQGTYTGELFFGEGSRLTVL.

The chain recombines TRBV29-1 with TRBJ2-3; no definite D call. Germline-derived CDR1 and CDR2 are SQVTM and ANQGSEA. V was cut by 2 bases and J by 3 bases, with 15 bases left in between. The CDR3 runs to 15 residues. The CDR3 nucleotides read TGCAGCGTTGAAACCCCTTGGTATGGGACAGATACGCAGTATTTT. This codes for CSVETPWYGTDTQYF.

This chain connects TRBV27 to TRBJ2-5; D perhaps matches TRBD2 (5 bases). Germline V gene sequence: CDR1 MNHEY, CDR2 SMNVEV (reference sequence). The CDR3 consists of 14 residues. V dropped 5 bases and J dropped 5 bases, with 15 bases sitting between them. The CDR3 DNA sequence: TGTGCCAGCAGTCCTCTTGGGAGCAGGGAGACCCAGTACTTC. It translates to CASSPLGSRETQYF.

The chain recombines TRBV9 with TRBJ1-3; the match to TRBD1 covers 8 bases. CDR1 and CDR2 (germline): SGDLS, YYNGEE. This CDR3 spans 17 amino acids. Trimming cost V 2 bases and J 4 bases; bases outside gene matches: 11. The CDR3 DNA sequence: TGTGCCAGCAGCGTTCAGGGGGCGGTCGGTGCGGGAAACACCATATATTTT. This encodes CASSVQGAVGAGNTIYF.

V gene TRBV6-2 or TRBV6-3 combines with J gene TRBJ1-5; the D is unclear. V lost 2 bases to trimming and J lost 5 bases, with 10 bases between them. This CDR3 region has 14 residues. Germline V gene lookup returns CDR1 MNHEY and CDR2 SVGEGT. The CDR3: CASSYAGPHQPQHF. In nucleotides, the CDR3 is TGTGCCAGCAGTTACGCAGGACCCCATCAGCCCCAGCATTTT.

The V gene is TRBV3-1 (or the pseudogene TRBV3-2), the J gene TRBJ1-4; D is ambiguous. There are 12 residues in the CDR3. V lost 5 bases and J lost 10, with 11 bases in between. Looked up from germline, CDR1 is LGHDT and CDR2 is YNNKEL (reference sequence). CDR3 region: CASSGKLVKLFF. In DNA, the CDR3 is TGTGCCAGCAGCGGAAAATTGGTAAAACTGTTTTTT.

This clone appeared once. CDR3 bases: TGTGCCTGGAGTCCAGGGAGCAATCAGCCCCAGCATTTT. Translation gives CAWSPGSNQPQHF. The chain is built from TRBV30 and TRBJ1-5, with D perhaps TRBD1 (5 bases). Germline loops: CDR1 GTSNPN, CDR2 SVGIG (reference sequence). Trimming left V 2 bases short and J 1 base short, with 6 bases between. This CDR3 contains 13 residues.

The rearrangement joins TRBV7-8 to TRBJ1-1; no clear D. V lost 5 bases and J lost 0, with 13 bases in between. The germline CDR1 and CDR2 sequences are SGHVS and FQNEAQ. This CDR3 contains 15 residues. CDR3 region: CASSANGLMNTEAFF. CDR3 in DNA: TGTGCCAGCAGCGCCAACGGCCTTATGAACACTGAAGCTTTCTTT.

The chain links TRBV19 to TRBJ1-1; D possibly corresponds to TRBD1 (6 bases). V was cut by 10 bases and J by 7 bases, with 10 bases left in between. Germline V gene lookup returns CDR1 LNHDA and CDR2 SQIVND (reference sequence). The CDR3 totals 10 residues. The CDR3 reads CATRTDEAFF. CDR3 DNA sequence: TGTGCCACCCGGACAGATGAAGCTTTCTTT.

The gene calls are TRBV4-3 and TRBJ2-2; perhaps TRBD1 as D (5 bases). The germline V gene has CDR1 LGHNA and CDR2 YSLEER. This CDR3 has 14 amino acids. V was trimmed by 0 bases and J by 7 bases, leaving 9 bases between them. CDR3 amino acids: CASSQDQGFGELFF. CDR3 in DNA: TGCGCCAGCAGCCAAGACCAGGGATTCGGGGAGCTGTTTTTT.

The chain recombines TRBV19 with TRBJ1-5; D unclear. Per germline, CDR1 LNHDA and CDR2 SQIVND (reference sequence). Trimming cost V 1 base and J 3 bases, with 7 bases left between them. The CDR3 length is 14 residues. The CDR3 here is CASSIGQLNQPQHF. The DNA for the CDR3 is TGTGCCAGTAGTATAGGGCAGCTCAATCAGCCCCAGCATTTT.

The V gene is TRBV7-9, the J gene TRBJ2-5, with 8 positions matching TRBD1. The J segment lost 5 bases and the V segment lost 4 bases, leaving 12 bases of the junction unmatched. Per the germline V gene, CDR1 is SEHNR and CDR2 is FQNEAQ (reference sequence). The CDR3 length is 16 residues. CDR3 in DNA: TGTGCCAGCAGCTCCGGGACAGGACCGTTAGTGGAGACCCAGTACTTC. It specifies CASSSGTGPLVETQYF.

The chain couples TRBV27 to TRBJ1-1; 8 bases line up with TRBD1. V was pared by 3 bases and J by 10 bases, with 10 bases of the junction left unmatched. Germline V lookup: CDR1 MNHEY, CDR2 SMNVEV (reference sequence). The CDR3 length is 14 residues. As DNA, the CDR3 is TGTGCCAGCAGTTTGTATACCGGGACAGGCGGAGCTTTCTTT. Translated: CASSLYTGTGGAFF.

Only one count was recorded for this clone. This sequence joins TRBV9 and TRBJ1-5; D is unclear. The CDR3 is 16 residues long. The germline V gene has CDR1 SGDLS and CDR2 YYNGEE. V was cut by 1 base and J by 5 bases, with 16 bases left in between. The CDR3 here is CASSVHIPGAYQPQHF. Here the CDR3 DNA reads TGTGCCAGCAGCGTACACATCCCGGGAGCTTATCAGCCCCAGCATTTT.

The J gene is TRBJ2-6, the V gene TRBV7-2; 10 bases align to TRBD1. This CDR3 spans 18 amino acids. CDR1 is SGHTA, CDR2 FQGNSA, per germline. Trimming cost V 2 bases and J 4 bases; bases outside gene matches: 8. The CDR3 here is CASSLSHGTGAGANVLTF. The CDR3 nucleotides read TGTGCCAGCAGCTTATCCCATGGGACAGGGGCCGGGGCCAACGTCCTGACTTTC.

The gene calls are TRBV20-1 and TRBJ2-7; TRBD2 matches at 8 bases. The germline CDR1 and CDR2 sequences are DFQATT and SNEGSKA (reference sequence). V was pared by 7 bases and J by 5 bases, with 4 bases of the junction left unmatched. The CDR3 runs 11 residues. CDR3 region: CSESGGDEQYF. The CDR3 DNA sequence: TGCAGTGAAAGCGGGGGCGACGAGCAGTACTTC.

The J gene is TRBJ1-1, the V gene TRBV14; unclear D gene. Trimming left V 1 base short and J 8 bases short, with 8 bases between. Germline V lookup: CDR1 SGHDN, CDR2 FVKESK. CDR3 length: 12 residues. CDR3 coding DNA: TGTGCCAGCAGCCAAGTGCACGGGGAAGCTTTCTTT. Its protein is CASSQVHGEAFF.

This chain links TRBV7-9 with TRBJ2-7; 10 bases agree with TRBD2. Germline V gene sequence: CDR1 SEHNR, CDR2 FQNEAQ (reference sequence). CDR3 length equals 13 residues. After removal of 11 bases from V and 3 bases from J, the junction contained 7 bases not matched to a gene. The CDR3 DNA is TGTGCCGGGGAGCGGGGGGGCGTCTACGAGCAGTACTTC. This sequence encodes CAGERGGVYEQYF.

The V gene is TRBV9, the J gene TRBJ2-5; a weak D match, TRBD1 (5 bases). Germline V gene sequence: CDR1 SGDLS, CDR2 YYNGEE. This CDR3 is built from 14 residues. V shed 4 bases and J shed 4 bases, with 14 bases lying between them. The CDR3 loop is CASSSYGAGETQYF. CDR3 bases: TGTGCCAGCAGCTCCTATGGGGCTGGAGAGACCCAGTACTTC.